The entry below gives a single TCR beta chain sequence along with its context. V gave up 1 base and J gave up 7 bases, with 8 bases separating them. Per germline, CDR1 KGHSH and CDR2 LQKENI. This CDR3 spans 13 amino acids. This sample is drawn from a study of CD4+ T cells in melanoma. Sequencing was performed with immunoSEQ multiplex PCR; in TCRdb, only in-frame clones are kept and a portion is missing. Seen here are 140,000 or so clones, nearly 95% observed once, and the top ten hold 1.5%. The clonotype originates from a human donor with melanoma. This chain joins TRBV18 and TRBJ2-1; D is unclear. The CDR3, as DNA: TGTGCCAGCTCACCACAACCAACAAATGAGCAGTTCTTC. This translates into CASSPQPTNEQFF.